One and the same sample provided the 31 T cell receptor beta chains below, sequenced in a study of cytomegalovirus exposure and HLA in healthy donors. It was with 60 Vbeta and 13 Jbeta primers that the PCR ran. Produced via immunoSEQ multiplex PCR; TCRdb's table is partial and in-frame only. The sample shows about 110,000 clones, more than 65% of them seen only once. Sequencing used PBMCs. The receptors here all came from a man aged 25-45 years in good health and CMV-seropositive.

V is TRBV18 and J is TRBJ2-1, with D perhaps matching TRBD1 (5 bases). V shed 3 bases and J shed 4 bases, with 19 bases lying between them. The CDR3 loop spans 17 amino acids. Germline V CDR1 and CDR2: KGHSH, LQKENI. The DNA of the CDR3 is TGTGCCAGCTCACCGGTCACAGGAGTAATTATTTACAATGAGCAGTTCTTC. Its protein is CASSPVTGVIIYNEQFF.

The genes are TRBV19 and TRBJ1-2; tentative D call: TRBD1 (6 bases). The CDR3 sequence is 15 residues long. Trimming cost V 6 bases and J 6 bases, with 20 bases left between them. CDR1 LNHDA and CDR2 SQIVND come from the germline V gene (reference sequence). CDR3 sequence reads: CASSDLQGATDGYTF. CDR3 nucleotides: TGTGCCAGTAGCGACTTACAGGGTGCTACGGATGGCTACACCTTC. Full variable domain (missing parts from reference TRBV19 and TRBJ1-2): DGGITQSPKYLFRKEGQNVTLSCEQNLNHDAMYWYRQDPGQGLRLIYYSQIVNDFQKGDIAEGYSVSREKKESFPLTVTSAQKNPTAFYLCASSDLQGATDGYTFGSGTRLTVV.

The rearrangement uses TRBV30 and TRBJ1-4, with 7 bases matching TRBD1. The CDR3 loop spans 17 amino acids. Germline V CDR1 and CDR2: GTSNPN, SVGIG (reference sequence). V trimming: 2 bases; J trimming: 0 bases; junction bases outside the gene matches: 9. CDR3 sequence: CAWSPYRRGTTNEKLFF. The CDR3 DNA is TGTGCCTGGAGTCCCTACCGCAGGGGGACAACTAATGAAAAACTGTTTTTT.

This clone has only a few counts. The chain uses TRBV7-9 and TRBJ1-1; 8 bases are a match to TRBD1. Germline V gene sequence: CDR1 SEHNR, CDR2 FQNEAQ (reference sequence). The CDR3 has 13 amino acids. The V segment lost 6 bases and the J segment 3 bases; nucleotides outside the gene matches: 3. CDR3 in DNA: TGTGCCAGCAGACCACAGGGGGACACTGAAGCTTTCTTT. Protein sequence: CASRPQGDTEAFF.

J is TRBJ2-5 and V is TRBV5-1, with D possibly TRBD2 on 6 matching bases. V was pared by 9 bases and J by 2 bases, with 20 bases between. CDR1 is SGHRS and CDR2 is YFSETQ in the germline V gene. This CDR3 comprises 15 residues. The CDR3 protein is CAIERRAGEQETQYF. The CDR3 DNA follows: TGCGCCATCGAAAGGAGGGCAGGCGAGCAAGAGACCCAGTACTTC.

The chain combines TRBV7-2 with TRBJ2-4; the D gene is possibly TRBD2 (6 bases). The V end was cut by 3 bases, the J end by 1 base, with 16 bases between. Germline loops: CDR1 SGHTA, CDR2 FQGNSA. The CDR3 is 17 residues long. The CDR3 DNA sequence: TGTGCCAGCAGCTTGAGTGGAGGGGAAATTGCCAAAAACATTCAGTACTTC. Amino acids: CASSLSGGEIAKNIQYF.

The CDR3 region has the DNA TGTGCCAGCAGTGGACAGGGGGAAATCTACAATGAGCAGTTCTTC. Amino acid sequence: CASSGQGEIYNEQFF. The chain combines TRBV25-1 with TRBJ2-1; 9 positions match TRBD1. Per germline, CDR1 MGHDK and CDR2 SYGVNS. V lost 4 bases and J lost 3; bases outside the gene matches: 4. The CDR3 has 15 residues.

The CDR3 nucleotides read TGTGCCAGCAGCCGAGGACTAGCGGGGGAAGAGACCCAGTACTTC. Translated: CASSRGLAGEETQYF. The chain combines TRBV11-3 with TRBJ2-5; 13 bases agree with TRBD2. Germline values: CDR1 SGHNT, CDR2 YENEEA. This CDR3 contains 15 residues. After removal of 5 bases from V and 3 bases from J, the junction contained 3 bases not matched to a gene.

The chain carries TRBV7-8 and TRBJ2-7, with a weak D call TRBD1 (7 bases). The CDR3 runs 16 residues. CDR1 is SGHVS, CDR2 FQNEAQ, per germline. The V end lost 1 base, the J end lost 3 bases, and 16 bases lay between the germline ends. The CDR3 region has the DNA TGTGCCAGCAGCTTAGTTAACGGGCAGGGGGGCTACGAGCAGTACTTC. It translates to CASSLVNGQGGYEQYF.

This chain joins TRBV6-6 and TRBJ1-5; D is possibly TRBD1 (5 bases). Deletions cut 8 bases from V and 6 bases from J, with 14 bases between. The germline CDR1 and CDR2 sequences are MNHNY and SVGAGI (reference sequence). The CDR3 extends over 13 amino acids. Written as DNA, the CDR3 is TGTGCCAGCCGTAGGGGAAAGGGTCAGCCCCAGCATTTT. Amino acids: CASRRGKGQPQHF.

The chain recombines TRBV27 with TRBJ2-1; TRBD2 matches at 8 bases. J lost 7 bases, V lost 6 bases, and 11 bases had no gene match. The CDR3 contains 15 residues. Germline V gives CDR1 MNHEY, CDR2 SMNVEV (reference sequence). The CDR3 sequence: CASRPPGGAVNEQFF. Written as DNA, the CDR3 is TGTGCCAGCAGACCCCCGGGGGGGGCAGTGAATGAGCAGTTCTTC.

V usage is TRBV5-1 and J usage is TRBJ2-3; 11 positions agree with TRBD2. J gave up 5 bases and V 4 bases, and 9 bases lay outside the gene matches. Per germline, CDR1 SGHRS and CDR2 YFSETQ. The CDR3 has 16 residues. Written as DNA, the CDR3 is TGCGCCAGCAGCGATTTAGCGGGGGGGCCAGGAGATACGCAGTATTTT. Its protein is CASSDLAGGPGDTQYF.

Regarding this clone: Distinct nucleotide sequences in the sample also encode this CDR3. The DNA of the CDR3 is TGTGCCAGCAGCGTGGACAGGGCGGGAAACACCATATATTTT. Residues: CASSVDRAGNTIYF. The chain carries TRBV5-4 and TRBJ1-3; 8 nucleotides match TRBD1. Germline assignment: CDR1 SGHNT and CDR2 YYREEE (reference sequence). The CDR3 extends over 14 amino acids. The J segment lost 4 bases and the V segment lost 4 bases, leaving 4 bases of the junction unmatched.

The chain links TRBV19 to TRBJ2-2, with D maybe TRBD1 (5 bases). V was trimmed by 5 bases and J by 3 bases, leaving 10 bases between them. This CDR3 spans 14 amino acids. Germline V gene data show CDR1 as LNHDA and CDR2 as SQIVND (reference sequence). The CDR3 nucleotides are TGTGCCAGTAGTCATGACAGTTACACCGGGGAGCTGTTTTTT. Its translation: CASSHDSYTGELFF.

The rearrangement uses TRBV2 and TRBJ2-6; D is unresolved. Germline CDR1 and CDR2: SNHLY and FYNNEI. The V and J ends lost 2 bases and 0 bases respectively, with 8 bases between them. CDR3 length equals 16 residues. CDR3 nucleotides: TGTGCCAGCAGTGAATGGTCGAGCTCTGGGGCCAACGTCCTGACTTTC. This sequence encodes CASSEWSSSGANVLTF.

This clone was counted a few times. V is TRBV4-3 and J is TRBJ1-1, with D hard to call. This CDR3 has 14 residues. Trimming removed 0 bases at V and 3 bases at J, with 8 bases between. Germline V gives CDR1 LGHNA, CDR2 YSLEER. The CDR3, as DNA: TGCGCCAGCAGCCAAGATTTCCAGGACACTGAAGCTTTCTTT. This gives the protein CASSQDFQDTEAFF.

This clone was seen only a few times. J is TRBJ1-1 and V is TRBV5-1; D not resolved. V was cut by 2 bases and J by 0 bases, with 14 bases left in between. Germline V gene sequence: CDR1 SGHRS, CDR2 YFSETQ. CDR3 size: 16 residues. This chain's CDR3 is CASSLRGGPVNTEAFF. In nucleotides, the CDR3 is TGCGCCAGCAGCTTAAGAGGAGGACCCGTGAACACTGAAGCTTTCTTT.

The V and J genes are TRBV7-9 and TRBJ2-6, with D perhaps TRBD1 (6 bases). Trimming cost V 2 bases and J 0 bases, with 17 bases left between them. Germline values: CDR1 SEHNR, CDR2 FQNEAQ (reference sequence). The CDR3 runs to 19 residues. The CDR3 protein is CASSLWRRTGNSGANVLTF. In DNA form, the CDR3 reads TGTGCCAGCAGCTTATGGAGGAGAACAGGGAACTCTGGGGCCAACGTCCTGACTTTC.

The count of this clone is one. CDR3 region: CASSYSLAPDTQYF. The CDR3 DNA sequence: TGTGCCAGCAGTTACTCGCTAGCTCCAGATACGCAGTATTTT. The genes are TRBV6-6 and TRBJ2-3; TRBD2 might be the D (5 bases). The V gene's germline CDR1 is MNHNY and CDR2 SVGAGI (reference sequence). This CDR3 is built from 14 residues. V dropped 0 bases and J dropped 4 bases, with 8 bases sitting between them.

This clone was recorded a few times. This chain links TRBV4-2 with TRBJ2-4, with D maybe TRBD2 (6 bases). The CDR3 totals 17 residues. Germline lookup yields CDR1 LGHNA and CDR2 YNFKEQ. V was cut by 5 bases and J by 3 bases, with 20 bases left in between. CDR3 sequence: CASSSTGSQVLKNIQYF. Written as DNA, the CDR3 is TGTGCCAGCAGCTCCACCGGGAGCCAAGTCCTCAAAAACATTCAGTACTTC.

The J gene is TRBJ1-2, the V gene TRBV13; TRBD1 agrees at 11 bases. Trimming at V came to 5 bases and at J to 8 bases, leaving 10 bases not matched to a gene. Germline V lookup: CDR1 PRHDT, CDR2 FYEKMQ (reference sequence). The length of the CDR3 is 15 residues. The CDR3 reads CASSTRRTGGWGYTF. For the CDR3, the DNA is TGTGCCAGCAGCACAAGGAGGACAGGGGGCTGGGGCTACACCTTC.

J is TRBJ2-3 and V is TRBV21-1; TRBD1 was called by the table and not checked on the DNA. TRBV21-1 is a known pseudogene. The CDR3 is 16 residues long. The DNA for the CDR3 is TGTGCCAGCAGCAAACACAGGGGGCAGAGCACAGATACGCAGTATTTT. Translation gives CASSKHRGQSTDTQYF.

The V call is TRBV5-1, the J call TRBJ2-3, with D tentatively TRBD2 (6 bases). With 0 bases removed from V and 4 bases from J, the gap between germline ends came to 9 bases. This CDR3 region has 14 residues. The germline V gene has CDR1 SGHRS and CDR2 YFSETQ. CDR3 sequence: CASSLASEADTQYF. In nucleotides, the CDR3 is TGCGCCAGCAGCTTGGCTAGCGAGGCAGATACGCAGTATTTT.

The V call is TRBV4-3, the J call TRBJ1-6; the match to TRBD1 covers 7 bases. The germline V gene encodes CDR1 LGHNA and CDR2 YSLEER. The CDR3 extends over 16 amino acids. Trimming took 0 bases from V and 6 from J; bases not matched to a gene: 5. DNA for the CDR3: TGCGCCAGCAGCCAAGACCGGGACAGCCGTAATTCACCCCTCCACTTT. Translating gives CASSQDRDSRNSPLHF.

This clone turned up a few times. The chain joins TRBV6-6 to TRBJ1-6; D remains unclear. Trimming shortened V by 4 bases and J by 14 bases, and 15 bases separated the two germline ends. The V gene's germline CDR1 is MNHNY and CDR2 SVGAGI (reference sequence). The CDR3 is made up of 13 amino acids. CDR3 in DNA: TGTGCCAGCAGTTCCGCGTCGAGGGAGGCCCTCCACTTT. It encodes CASSSASREALHF.

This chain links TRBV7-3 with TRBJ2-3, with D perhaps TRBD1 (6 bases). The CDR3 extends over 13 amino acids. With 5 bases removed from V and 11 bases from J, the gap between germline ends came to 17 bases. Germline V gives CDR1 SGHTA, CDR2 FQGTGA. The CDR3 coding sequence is TGTGCCAGCAGCGCATCAGGGGTTTCAGGGCAGTATTTT. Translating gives CASSASGVSGQYF.

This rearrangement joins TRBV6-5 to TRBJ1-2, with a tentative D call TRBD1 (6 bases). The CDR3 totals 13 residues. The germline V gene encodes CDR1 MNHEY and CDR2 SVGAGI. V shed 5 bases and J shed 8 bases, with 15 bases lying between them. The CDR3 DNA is TGTGCCAGCAGTGGTGGACAGCAAAGAGGCTACACCTTC. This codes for CASSGGQQRGYTF.

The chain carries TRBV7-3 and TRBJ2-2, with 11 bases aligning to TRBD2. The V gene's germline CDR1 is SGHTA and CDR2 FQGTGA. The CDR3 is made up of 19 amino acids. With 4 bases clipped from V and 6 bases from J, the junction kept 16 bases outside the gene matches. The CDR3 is CASSSRASGGPSGAGELFF. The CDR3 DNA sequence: TGTGCCAGCAGCTCAAGGGCTAGCGGGGGGCCCAGTGGGGCCGGGGAGCTGTTTTTT.

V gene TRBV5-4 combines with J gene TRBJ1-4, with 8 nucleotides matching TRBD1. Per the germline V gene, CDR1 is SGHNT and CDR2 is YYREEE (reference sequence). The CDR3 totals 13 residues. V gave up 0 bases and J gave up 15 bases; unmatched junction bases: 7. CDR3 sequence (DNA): TGTGCCAGCAGCTTGGACAGGACAGGGAAGGTGTTTTTT. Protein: CASSLDRTGKVFF.

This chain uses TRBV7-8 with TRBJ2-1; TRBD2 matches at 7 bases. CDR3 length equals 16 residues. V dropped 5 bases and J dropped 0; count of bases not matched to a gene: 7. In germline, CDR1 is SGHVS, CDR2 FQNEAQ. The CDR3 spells CASSPLADPSYNEQFF. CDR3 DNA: TGTGCCAGCAGCCCCCTAGCGGACCCCTCCTACAATGAGCAGTTCTTC.

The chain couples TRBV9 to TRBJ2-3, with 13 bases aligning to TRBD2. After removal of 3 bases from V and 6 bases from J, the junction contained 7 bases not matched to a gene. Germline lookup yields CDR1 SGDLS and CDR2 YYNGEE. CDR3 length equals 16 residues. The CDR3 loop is CASSEPLAGGEDTQYF. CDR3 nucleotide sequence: TGTGCCAGCAGCGAGCCACTAGCGGGGGGGGAGGATACGCAGTATTTT.